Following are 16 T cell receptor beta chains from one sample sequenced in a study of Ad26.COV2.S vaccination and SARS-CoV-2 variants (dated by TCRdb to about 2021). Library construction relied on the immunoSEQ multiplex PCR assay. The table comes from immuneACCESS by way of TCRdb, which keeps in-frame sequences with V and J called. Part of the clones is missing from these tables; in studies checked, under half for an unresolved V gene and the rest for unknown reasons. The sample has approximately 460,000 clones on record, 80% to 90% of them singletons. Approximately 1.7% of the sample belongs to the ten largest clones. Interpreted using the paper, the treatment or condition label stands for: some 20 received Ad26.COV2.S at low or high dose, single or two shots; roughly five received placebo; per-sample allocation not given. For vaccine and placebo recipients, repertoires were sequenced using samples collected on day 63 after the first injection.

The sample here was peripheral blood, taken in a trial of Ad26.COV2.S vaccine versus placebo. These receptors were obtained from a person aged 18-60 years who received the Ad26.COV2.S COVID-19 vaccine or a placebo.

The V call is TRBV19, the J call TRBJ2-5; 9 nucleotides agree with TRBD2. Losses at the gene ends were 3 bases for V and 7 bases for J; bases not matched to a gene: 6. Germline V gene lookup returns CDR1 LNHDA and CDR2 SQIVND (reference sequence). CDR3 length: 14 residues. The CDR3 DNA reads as TGTGCCAGTAGTATTAGTAGCGGGAGTGGGACCCAGTACTTC. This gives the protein CASSISSGSGTQYF.

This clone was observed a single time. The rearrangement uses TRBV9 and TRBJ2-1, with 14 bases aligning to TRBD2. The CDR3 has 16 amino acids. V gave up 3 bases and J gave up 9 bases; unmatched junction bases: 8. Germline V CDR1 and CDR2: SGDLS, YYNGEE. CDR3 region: CASSGGLAGVYIEQFF. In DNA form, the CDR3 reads TGTGCCAGCAGCGGGGGACTAGCGGGAGTTTATATTGAGCAGTTCTTC.

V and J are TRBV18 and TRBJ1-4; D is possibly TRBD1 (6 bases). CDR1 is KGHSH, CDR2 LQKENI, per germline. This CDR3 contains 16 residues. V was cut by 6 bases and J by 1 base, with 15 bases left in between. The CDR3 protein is CASSTGGHQTNEKLFF. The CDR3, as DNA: TGTGCCAGCTCTACGGGGGGCCATCAAACTAATGAAAAACTGTTTTTT.

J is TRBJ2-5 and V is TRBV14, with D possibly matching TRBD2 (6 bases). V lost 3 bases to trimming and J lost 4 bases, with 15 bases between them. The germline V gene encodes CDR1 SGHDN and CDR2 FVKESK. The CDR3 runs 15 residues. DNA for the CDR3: TGTGCCAGCAGCCACGTCTGGGAGGCCCGAGAGACCCAGTACTTC. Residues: CASSHVWEARETQYF.

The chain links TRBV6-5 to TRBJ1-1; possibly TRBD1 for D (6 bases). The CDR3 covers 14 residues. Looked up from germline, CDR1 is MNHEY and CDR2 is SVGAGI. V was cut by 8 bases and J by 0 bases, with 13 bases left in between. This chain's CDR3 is CASRTGQMNTEAFF. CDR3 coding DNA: TGTGCCAGCCGCACGGGACAAATGAACACTGAAGCTTTCTTT.

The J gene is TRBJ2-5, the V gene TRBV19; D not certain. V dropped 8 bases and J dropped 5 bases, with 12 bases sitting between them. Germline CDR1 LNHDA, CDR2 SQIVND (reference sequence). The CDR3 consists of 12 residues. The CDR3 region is CASGPFGETQYF. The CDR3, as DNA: TGTGCCAGTGGCCCGTTTGGGGAGACCCAGTACTTC.

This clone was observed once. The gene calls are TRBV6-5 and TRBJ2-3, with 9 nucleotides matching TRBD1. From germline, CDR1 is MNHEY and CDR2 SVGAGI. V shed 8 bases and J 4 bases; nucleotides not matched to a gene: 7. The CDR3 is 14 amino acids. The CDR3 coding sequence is TGTGCCAGCGGGGACAGGGAATGGGCAGATACGCAGTATTTT. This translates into CASGDREWADTQYF.

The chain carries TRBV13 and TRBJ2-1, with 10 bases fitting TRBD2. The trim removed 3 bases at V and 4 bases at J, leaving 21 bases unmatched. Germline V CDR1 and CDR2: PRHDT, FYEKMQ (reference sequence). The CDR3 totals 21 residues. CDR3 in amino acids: CASSFLAGAAGGLRTYNEQFF. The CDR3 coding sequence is TGTGCCAGCAGCTTCCTAGCGGGGGCCGCCGGCGGCCTTCGGACATACAATGAGCAGTTCTTC.

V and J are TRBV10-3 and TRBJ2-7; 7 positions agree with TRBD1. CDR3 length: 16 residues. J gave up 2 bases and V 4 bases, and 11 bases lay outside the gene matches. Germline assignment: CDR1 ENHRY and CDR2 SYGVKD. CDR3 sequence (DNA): TGTGCCATCAGTGGTGGTAGACAGGGCCCTACCTACGAGCAGTACTTC. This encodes CAISGGRQGPTYEQYF.

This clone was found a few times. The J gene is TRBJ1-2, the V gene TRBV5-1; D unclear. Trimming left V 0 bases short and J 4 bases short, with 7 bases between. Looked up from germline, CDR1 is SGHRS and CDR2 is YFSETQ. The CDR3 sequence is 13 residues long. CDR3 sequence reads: CASSLGGIYGYTF. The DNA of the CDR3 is TGCGCCAGCAGCTTGGGGGGAATCTATGGCTACACCTTC.

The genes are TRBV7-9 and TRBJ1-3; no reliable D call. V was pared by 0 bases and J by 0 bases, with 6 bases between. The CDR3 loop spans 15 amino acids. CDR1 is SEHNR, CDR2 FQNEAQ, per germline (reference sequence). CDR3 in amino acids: CASSLASGSGNTIYF. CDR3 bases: TGTGCCAGCAGCTTAGCGTCGGGCTCTGGAAACACCATATATTTT. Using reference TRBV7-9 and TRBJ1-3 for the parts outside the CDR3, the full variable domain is DTGVSQNPRHKITKRGQNVTFRCDPISEHNRLYWYRQTLGQGPEFLTYFQNEAQLEKSRLLSDRFSAERPKGSFSTLEIQRTEQGDSAMYLCASSLASGSGNTIYFGEGSWLTVV.

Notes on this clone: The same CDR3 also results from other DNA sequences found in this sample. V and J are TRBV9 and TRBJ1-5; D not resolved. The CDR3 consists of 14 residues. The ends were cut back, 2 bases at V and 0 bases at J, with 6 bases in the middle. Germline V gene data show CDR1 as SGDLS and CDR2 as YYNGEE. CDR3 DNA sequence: TGTGCCAGCAGCGTTGGAAATAGCAATCAGCCCCAGCATTTT. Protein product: CASSVGNSNQPQHF. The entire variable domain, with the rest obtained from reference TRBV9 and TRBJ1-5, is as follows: DSGVTQTPKHLITATGQRVTLRCSPRSGDLSVYWYQQSLDQGLQFLIQYYNGEERAKGNILERFSAQQFPDLHSELNLSSLELGDSALYFCASSVGNSNQPQHFGDGTRLSIL.

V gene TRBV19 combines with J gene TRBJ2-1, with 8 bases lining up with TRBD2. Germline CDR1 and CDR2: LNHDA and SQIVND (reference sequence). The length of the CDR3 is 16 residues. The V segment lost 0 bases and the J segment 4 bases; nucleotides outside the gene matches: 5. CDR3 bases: TGTGCCAGTAGTATAGATCCTAGCGGGCGTTACAATGAGCAGTTCTTC. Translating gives CASSIDPSGRYNEQFF.

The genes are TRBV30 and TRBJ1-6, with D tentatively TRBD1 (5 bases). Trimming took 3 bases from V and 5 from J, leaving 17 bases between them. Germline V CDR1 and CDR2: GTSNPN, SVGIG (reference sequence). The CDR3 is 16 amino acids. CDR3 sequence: CAWRTTGAANNSPLHF. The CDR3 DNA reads TGTGCCTGGAGGACCACCGGGGCAGCTAATAATTCACCCCTCCACTTT.

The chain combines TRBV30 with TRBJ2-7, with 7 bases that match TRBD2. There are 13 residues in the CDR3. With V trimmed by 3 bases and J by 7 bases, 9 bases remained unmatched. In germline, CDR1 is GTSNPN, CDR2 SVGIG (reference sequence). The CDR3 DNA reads TGTGCCTGGAGGTACGGGGACTATGGGGAGCAGTACTTC. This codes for CAWRYGDYGEQYF. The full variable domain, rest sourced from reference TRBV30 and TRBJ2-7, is SQTIHQWPATLVQPVGSPLSLECTVEGTSNPNLYWYRQAAGRGLQLLFYSVGIGQISSEVPQNLSASRPQDRQFILSSKKLLLSDSGFYLCAWRYGDYGEQYFGPGTRLTVT.

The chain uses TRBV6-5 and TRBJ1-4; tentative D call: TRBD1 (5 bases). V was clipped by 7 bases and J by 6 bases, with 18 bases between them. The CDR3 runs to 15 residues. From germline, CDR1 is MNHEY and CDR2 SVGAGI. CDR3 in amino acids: CASISPGLSDEKLFF. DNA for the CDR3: TGTGCCAGCATCTCTCCGGGACTGTCGGATGAAAAACTGTTTTTT.